This is a list of T cell receptor beta chains from one sample in a study of T cells in Graves' hyperthyroidism and ophthalmopathy. One entry per CDR3 protein, called by TCRdb with MiXCR from the multiplex PCR reads. The sample has about 550,000 distinct CDR3 sequences, less than 25% seen once. The specimen sequenced was blood. Receptors originate from a man aged 18 to 30 with Graves' hyperthyroidism. Each CDR3 is given without its conserved first and last residue. Fields, in order: J gene, V gene, CDR3 protein.

TRBJ2-2,TRBV7-9,ASSSGLYFTGELF
TRBJ2-5,TRBV6-2/TRBV6-3,ASSRGTRPETQY
TRBJ2-7,TRBV12-3/TRBV12-4,ASSLAPGKGPYEQY
TRBJ1-2,TRBV10-3,AISEDTGDIYGYT
TRBJ2-7,TRBV2,ASSPTSGPTYEQY
TRBJ2-7,TRBV29-1,SVEAKGQGTYEQY
TRBJ1-1,TRBV19,ASSTLDGNTEAF
TRBJ2-2,TRBV11-2,ASSYTSTGELF
TRBJ2-7,TRBV7-8,ASSFSPTGTDTYEQY
TRBJ2-7,TRBV20-1,SARETGSYEQY
TRBJ2-7,TRBV10-3,AISGSSYEQY
TRBJ1-1,TRBV6-5,ASSNGGSTEAF
TRBJ1-5,TRBV6-1,ASSEVIERPQH
TRBJ1-1,TRBV5-1,ASSGWTGEYTEAF
TRBJ1-5,TRBV3-1,ASSHYMSQPQH
TRBJ1-2,TRBV12-3/TRBV12-4,ASKGGGNYGYT
TRBJ1-1,TRBV12-3/TRBV12-4,ASSSILERGAF
TRBJ2-5,TRBV10-2,ASSAGVETQY
TRBJ1-2,TRBV6-1,ASRGQGVGYGYT
TRBJ2-5,TRBV25-1,ASSPRGTEETQY
TRBJ1-1,TRBV6-1,ASSAGTGVPL
TRBJ1-2,TRBV5-5,ASSSPGQGASYGYT
TRBJ2-4,TRBV12-3/TRBV12-4,ASSPLGAKNIQY
TRBJ2-5,TRBV5-1,ASSLGTVQEETQY
TRBJ1-1,TRBV14,ASSQGVRGQGPFTEAF
TRBJ2-7,TRBV5-1,ASSLAAGNYEQY
TRBJ1-5,TRBV19,ASSKYRGNQPQH